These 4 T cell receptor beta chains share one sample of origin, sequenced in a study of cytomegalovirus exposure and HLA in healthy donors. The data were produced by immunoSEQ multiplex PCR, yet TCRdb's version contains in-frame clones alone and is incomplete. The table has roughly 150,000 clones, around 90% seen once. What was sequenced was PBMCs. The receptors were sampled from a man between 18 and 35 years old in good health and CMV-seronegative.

The CDR3, as DNA: TGTGCCAGCAGCTTAGCGCCAGGGGTTGGGGAGCAGTACTTC. Protein sequence: CASSLAPGVGEQYF. The V call is TRBV7-9, the J call TRBJ2-7, with TRBD1 as a possible D gene (6 bases). Trimming pared 0 bases from V and 7 bases from J, leaving 13 bases between. The CDR3 consists of 14 residues. Germline V gene sequence: CDR1 SEHNR, CDR2 FQNEAQ (reference sequence).

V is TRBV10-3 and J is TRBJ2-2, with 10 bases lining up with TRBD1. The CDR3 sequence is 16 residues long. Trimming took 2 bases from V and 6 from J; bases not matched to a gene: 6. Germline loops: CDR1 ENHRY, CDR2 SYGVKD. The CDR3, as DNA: TGTGCCATCAGTGAGCCGGGACAGGGGAAGTCCGGGGAGCTGTTTTTT. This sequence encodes CAISEPGQGKSGELFF.

CDR3 sequence reads: CASSQQGRGYTF. The CDR3 coding sequence is TGTGCCAGCAGCCAACAGGGACGAGGCTACACCTTC. The V gene is TRBV11-3, the J gene TRBJ1-2, with D tentatively TRBD1 (6 bases). Deletions cut 5 bases from V and 8 bases from J, with 12 bases between. The CDR3 is 12 amino acids. Germline assignment: CDR1 SGHNT and CDR2 YENEEA.

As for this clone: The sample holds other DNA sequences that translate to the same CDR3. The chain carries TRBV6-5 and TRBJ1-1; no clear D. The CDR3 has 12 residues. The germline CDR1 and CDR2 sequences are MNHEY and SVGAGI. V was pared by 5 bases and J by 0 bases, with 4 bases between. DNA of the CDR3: TGTGCCAGCAGTCCCTTGAACACTGAAGCTTTCTTT. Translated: CASSPLNTEAFF.